These 22 T cell receptor beta chains share one sample of origin, sequenced in a study of PD-1 blockade in classical Hodgkin lymphoma (dated by TCRdb to 2020 to 2021). Library creation used the immunoSEQ multiplex PCR assay. In its TCRdb copy, this immuneACCESS table keeps in-frame sequences only and misses some clones. Where compared with another copy, unresolved V genes explain less than half of these, and the others have no known cause. For this sample there are 20,000 or so clones; approximately 87% appear just once. About 2.6% of the sample rests with the top ten. Read against the paper, the sample's time point label means: cycle 4 day 1 (C4D1), after around six weeks of nivolumab. Every trial patient had relapsed after autologous stem cell transplantation, and cohorts A, B and C differed in prior brentuximab vedotin exposure. CD4+ T cells were purified from thawed PBMCs by magnetic negative selection with a Miltenyi CD4+ T cell isolation kit.

Source: CD4+ T cells from blood, taken before the fourth cycle of nivolumab. The receptors here all came from a human donor with classical Hodgkin lymphoma.

The chain recombines TRBV27 with TRBJ2-3; 12 bases are a match to TRBD1. J was trimmed by 1 base and V by 0 bases; bases with no gene match: 8. This CDR3 spans 19 amino acids. Germline assignment: CDR1 MNHEY and CDR2 SMNVEV (reference sequence). The CDR3: CASSLSGTGGVRGTDTQYF. CDR3 DNA: TGTGCCAGCAGTTTATCCGGGACAGGGGGCGTGAGGGGCACAGATACGCAGTATTTT.

This clone was recorded once. The chain recombines TRBV19 with TRBJ2-5, with 7 positions matching TRBD2. Trimming at V came to 5 bases and at J to 5 bases, leaving 8 bases not matched to a gene. CDR1 is LNHDA, CDR2 SQIVND, per germline (reference sequence). The CDR3 has 14 residues. For the CDR3, the DNA is TGTGCCAGTAGTCCCCGGACTAGTCGGGAGACCCAGTACTTC. As protein: CASSPRTSRETQYF.

CDR3 coding DNA: TGTGCCAGCAGTACCCGACAGGCTGGAAACACCATATATTTT. It yields the protein CASSTRQAGNTIYF. The V and J genes are TRBV6-5 and TRBJ1-3, with D perhaps matching TRBD1 (6 bases). The germline CDR1 and CDR2 sequences are MNHEY and SVGAGI. The V and J ends lost 5 bases and 2 bases respectively, with 10 bases between them. This CDR3 spans 14 amino acids.

The rearrangement links TRBV28 to TRBJ2-5; TRBD1 matches 7 bases. Per the germline V gene, CDR1 is MDHEN and CDR2 is SYDVKM. Trimming at V came to 5 bases and at J to 4 bases, leaving 10 bases not matched to a gene. The CDR3 spans 15 residues. The CDR3, as DNA: TGTGCCAGCAGTCATATACAGGGGATGAGAGAGACCCAGTACTTC. Translation gives CASSHIQGMRETQYF.

This clone was seen once. The chain recombines TRBV2 with TRBJ1-2, with unresolved D. Germline V CDR1 and CDR2: SNHLY, FYNNEI. Trimming removed 2 bases from V and 2 bases from J, with 6 bases in between. The CDR3 runs 13 residues. The CDR3 here is CASSEKSNYGYTF. In DNA form, the CDR3 reads TGTGCCAGCAGTGAAAAAAGCAACTATGGCTACACCTTC.

CDR3 sequence reads: CASSPRGTGVGTEAFF. CDR3 coding DNA: TGTGCCAGCTCACCACGGGGGACAGGGGTGGGCACTGAAGCTTTCTTT. The chain links TRBV18 to TRBJ1-1, with 10 bases fitting TRBD1. The germline CDR1 and CDR2 sequences are KGHSH and LQKENI. The CDR3 has 16 amino acids. V lost 1 base to trimming and J lost 4 bases; unmatched junction nucleotides: 6.

The chain carries TRBV29-1 and TRBJ2-1; TRBD2 agrees at 10 bases. V shed 6 bases, J shed 5 bases, and the junction held 10 bases outside the gene matches. Germline V CDR1 and CDR2: SQVTM, ANQGSEA. CDR3 length: 15 amino acids. CDR3 amino acids: CSVNTGLAVNNEQFF. In nucleotides, the CDR3 is TGCAGCGTGAATACCGGACTAGCGGTGAACAATGAGCAGTTCTTC.

J is TRBJ1-1 and V is TRBV11-2; D unclear. Germline CDR1 SGHAT, CDR2 FQNNGV. The CDR3 totals 14 residues. Trimming cost V 2 bases and J 0 bases, with 7 bases left between them. The CDR3 nucleotides are TGTGCCAGCAGCTTATCCATAATGAACACTGAAGCTTTCTTT. Amino acids: CASSLSIMNTEAFF.

The chain uses TRBV18 and TRBJ1-2; D gene ambiguous. Looked up from germline, CDR1 is KGHSH and CDR2 is LQKENI. The CDR3 covers 15 residues. V was shortened by 3 bases and J by 1 base, with 12 bases between the two germline ends. The CDR3 DNA reads TGTGCCAGCTCACCTTCGTCAACCAGTAACTATGGCTACACCTTC. Translated, it gives CASSPSSTSNYGYTF.

V usage is TRBV29-1 and J usage is TRBJ2-5; 8 bases match TRBD1. Germline V lookup: CDR1 SQVTM, CDR2 ANQGSEA. J lost 5 bases, V lost 7 bases, and 6 bases had no gene match. This CDR3 spans 12 amino acids. CDR3: CSEGTGTETQYF. DNA of the CDR3: TGCAGCGAGGGGACAGGTACGGAGACCCAGTACTTC.

The gene calls are TRBV28 and TRBJ1-6, with D uncertain. The CDR3 sequence is 12 residues long. In germline, CDR1 is MDHEN, CDR2 SYDVKM. V was trimmed by 2 bases and J by 9 bases, leaving 5 bases between them. Here the CDR3 reads CASSLGSSPLHF. The DNA for the CDR3 is TGTGCCAGCAGTTTAGGGTCTTCACCCCTCCACTTT.

The chain employs TRBV5-8 and TRBJ1-4; tentative D call: TRBD1 (6 bases). This CDR3 comprises 14 residues. The V gene's germline CDR1 is SGHTS and CDR2 YDEGEE. The V end lost 3 bases, the J end lost 2 bases, and 8 bases lay between the germline ends. The CDR3 nucleotides read TGTGCCAGCAGCTCGGACAGCACTAATGAAAAACTGTTTTTT. It encodes CASSSDSTNEKLFF.

This chain joins TRBV6-5 and TRBJ2-1; 7 positions agree with TRBD2. This CDR3 is built from 12 residues. V lost 5 bases and J lost 9; bases outside the gene matches: 4. CDR1 MNHEY and CDR2 SVGAGI come from the germline V gene. The CDR3 region is CASSGGGVEQFF. In nucleotides, the CDR3 is TGTGCCAGCAGTGGGGGAGGGGTTGAGCAGTTCTTC.

The chain combines TRBV7-7 with TRBJ1-3; TRBD1 is a possible D gene (5 bases). Germline values: CDR1 SSHAT, CDR2 FNYEAQ (reference sequence). The V gene lost 0 bases and the J gene lost 2 bases, with 8 bases spanning the gap. This CDR3 contains 15 residues. Written as DNA, the CDR3 is TGTGCCAGCAGCTTAGCCGGGGACCCTGGAAACACCATATATTTT. This codes for CASSLAGDPGNTIYF.

V gene TRBV19 combines with J gene TRBJ2-5; TRBD1 might be the D (6 bases). The CDR3 spans 13 residues. Germline assignment: CDR1 LNHDA and CDR2 SQIVND (reference sequence). V lost 3 bases and J lost 2, with 7 bases in between. CDR3 DNA sequence: TGTGCCAGTAGTATGGACAGACAAGAGACCCAGTACTTC. It translates to CASSMDRQETQYF.

The chain has TRBV29-1 and TRBJ2-2, with 9 positions matching TRBD2. J gave up 4 bases and V 6 bases, and 3 bases lay outside the gene matches. From germline, CDR1 is SQVTM and CDR2 ANQGSEA. The CDR3 runs to 13 residues. As DNA, the CDR3 is TGCAGCGTGGGACTAGCAGTCACCGGGGAGCTGTTTTTT. Amino acids: CSVGLAVTGELFF.

This chain links TRBV27 with TRBJ1-2; no clear D. CDR1 and CDR2 from the germline V gene are MNHEY and SMNVEV (reference sequence). V lost 6 bases and J 3 bases, leaving 20 bases between the germline ends. The CDR3 is made up of 16 amino acids. CDR3: CASSSLRGVADYGYTF. CDR3 nucleotide sequence: TGTGCCAGCAGCTCACTTAGAGGAGTCGCGGACTATGGCTACACCTTC.

The chain has TRBV14 and TRBJ1-1; D unclear. The V and J ends lost 1 base and 0 bases respectively, with 9 bases between them. Germline CDR1 and CDR2: SGHDN and FVKESK. The CDR3 totals 15 residues. The CDR3 sequence: CASSQGAGLNTEAFF. The CDR3, as DNA: TGTGCCAGCAGCCAAGGTGCCGGGTTGAACACTGAAGCTTTCTTT.

The gene calls are TRBV7-6 and TRBJ2-7; possible D gene TRBD1, 6 bases. Trimming left V 5 bases short and J 8 bases short, with 19 bases between. The CDR3 loop spans 14 amino acids. Germline V lookup: CDR1 SGHVS, CDR2 FNYEAQ. In DNA, the CDR3 is TGTGCCAGCAGCCAAGAACAGGGCCCCCACAAGCAGTACTTC. This translates into CASSQEQGPHKQYF.

CDR3 region: CAWSEQGGTEAFF. The CDR3 DNA sequence: TGTGCCTGGAGTGAACAGGGGGGCACTGAAGCTTTCTTT. The V and J genes are TRBV30 and TRBJ1-1, with 8 bases that match TRBD1. Losses at the gene ends were 1 base for V and 4 bases for J; bases not matched to a gene: 2. This CDR3 contains 13 residues. Germline lookup yields CDR1 GTSNPN and CDR2 SVGIG (reference sequence).

The chain combines TRBV30 with TRBJ2-5, with D perhaps matching TRBD1 or TRBD2 (5 bases each). The V end was cut by 4 bases, the J end by 5 bases, with 14 bases between. Germline values: CDR1 GTSNPN, CDR2 SVGIG (reference sequence). This CDR3 contains 13 residues. The CDR3 DNA reads TGTGCCTGGACCAAGGGACGTCTGGAGACCCAGTACTTC. Amino acids: CAWTKGRLETQYF.

V usage is TRBV5-5 and J usage is TRBJ1-5; unclear D gene. Trimming pared 0 bases from V and 2 bases from J, leaving 3 bases between. The CDR3 sequence is 13 residues long. Germline assignment: CDR1 SGHKS and CDR2 YYEKEE (reference sequence). This CDR3 reads CASSLAGNQPQHF. In nucleotides, the CDR3 is TGTGCCAGCAGCTTGGCCGGCAATCAGCCCCAGCATTTT.